The 13 T cell receptor beta chains below were found in one sample sequenced in a study of blood T cell repertoires in COVID-19. Repertoires were generated with immunoSEQ multiplex PCR, while TCRdb's copy carries only in-frame clones and drops some. Found here are some 150,000 clones, roughly 83% of them singletons; the top ten hold less than 30%. Material for sequencing was peripheral blood. These receptors were obtained from a woman between 55 and 75 years old with acute or convalescent COVID-19.

This clone was seen a single time. The CDR3 here is CASSFGQNTEAFF. CDR3 nucleotides: TGTGCCAGCAGTTTTGGGCAGAACACTGAAGCTTTCTTT. The chain has TRBV28 and TRBJ1-1; D ambiguous. The CDR3 has 13 amino acids. Deletions cut 3 bases from V and 1 base from J, with 6 bases between. CDR1 is MDHEN, CDR2 SYDVKM, per germline.

The rearrangement joins TRBV7-9 to TRBJ1-1, with no clear D. The CDR3 totals 13 residues. Germline CDR1 and CDR2: SEHNR and FQNEAQ (reference sequence). V lost 2 bases and J lost 8, with 12 bases in between. The CDR3 loop reads CASSLLSRQEAFF. DNA of the CDR3: TGTGCCAGCAGCTTATTATCGCGGCAGGAAGCTTTCTTT. Full variable domain (rest looked up from reference TRBV7-9 and TRBJ1-1): DTGVSQNPRHKITKRGQNVTFRCDPISEHNRLYWYRQTLGQGPEFLTYFQNEAQLEKSRLLSDRFSAERPKGSFSTLEIQRTEQGDSAMYLCASSLLSRQEAFFGQGTRLTVV.

V gene TRBV11-2 combines with J gene TRBJ1-6, with TRBD1 identical over 9 bases. This CDR3 has 17 residues. Germline CDR1 is SGHAT and CDR2 is FQNNGV. The ends lost 4 bases at V and 7 bases at J; junction bases unmatched: 11. The CDR3 protein is CASSSRLQGAGNSPLHF. CDR3 bases: TGTGCCAGCAGCTCACGATTACAGGGGGCAGGGAATTCACCCCTCCACTTT.

The chain recombines TRBV5-1 with TRBJ1-1; D remains unclear. Germline loops: CDR1 SGHRS, CDR2 YFSETQ. The V and J ends lost 0 bases and 4 bases respectively, with 10 bases between them. The CDR3 totals 14 residues. DNA for the CDR3: TGCGCCAGCAGCTTGGATGTCCGGGGCACTGAAGCTTTCTTT. It encodes CASSLDVRGTEAFF.

The rearrangement joins TRBV19 to TRBJ1-5, with D hard to call. Germline-derived CDR1 and CDR2 are LNHDA and SQIVND (reference sequence). The CDR3 has 14 residues. V lost 7 bases, J lost 0 bases, and 10 bases lay in between. The CDR3 protein is CASTFVDSNQPQHF. The CDR3 region has the DNA TGTGCCAGTACCTTCGTAGATAGCAATCAGCCCCAGCATTTT.

The chain uses TRBV5-6 and TRBJ2-2; the match to TRBD2 covers 12 bases. Germline CDR1 SGHDT, CDR2 YYEEEE. V dropped 7 bases and J dropped 1; count of bases not matched to a gene: 8. CDR3 length: 17 amino acids. Written as DNA, the CDR3 is TGTGCCAGCCGCCTACTAGCGGGGGGACTGAACACCGGGGAGCTGTTTTTT. It codes for CASRLLAGGLNTGELFF.

This chain links TRBV5-1 with TRBJ1-4; D is ambiguous. V dropped 3 bases and J dropped 2 bases, with 11 bases sitting between them. CDR3 length: 15 amino acids. Germline lookup yields CDR1 SGHRS and CDR2 YFSETQ. CDR3 protein: CASSSGGGTNEKLFF. CDR3 in DNA: TGCGCCAGCAGCTCAGGCGGAGGTACTAATGAAAAACTGTTTTTT.

This chain joins TRBV3-1 (or the pseudogene TRBV3-2) and TRBJ2-5, with 8 bases lining up with TRBD2. The CDR3 extends over 16 amino acids. With V trimmed by 5 bases and J by 3 bases, 11 bases remained unmatched. Germline V gene sequence: CDR1 LGHDT, CDR2 YNNKEL (reference sequence). CDR3 DNA sequence: TGTGCCAGCAGCGCACCTCTTAGCGGGGACAAAGAGACCCAGTACTTC. Translating gives CASSAPLSGDKETQYF.

This clone has just one count. The gene calls are TRBV7-3 and TRBJ2-1; 12 bases map to TRBD1. This CDR3 contains 15 residues. Germline V gene data show CDR1 as SGHTA and CDR2 as FQGTGA. V shed 9 bases, J shed 6 bases, and the junction held 9 bases outside the gene matches. CDR3 protein: CASGTGTGGSNEQFF. CDR3 coding DNA: TGTGCCAGTGGAACCGGGACAGGGGGCTCCAATGAGCAGTTCTTC.

V usage is TRBV5-6 and J usage is TRBJ1-6, with D unresolved. CDR1 SGHDT and CDR2 YYEEEE come from the germline V gene. CDR3 length equals 15 residues. V lost 2 bases to trimming and J lost 3 bases, with 9 bases between them. The CDR3 sequence is CASSFPPSYNSPLHF. Written as DNA, the CDR3 is TGTGCCAGCAGCTTTCCCCCGAGCTATAATTCACCCCTCCACTTT.

V usage is TRBV27 and J usage is TRBJ1-6, with 11 positions matching TRBD1. V gave up 5 bases and J gave up 7 bases; unmatched junction bases: 7. CDR3 length equals 16 residues. Germline V gives CDR1 MNHEY, CDR2 SMNVEV (reference sequence). CDR3 nucleotide sequence: TGTGCCAGCAGTACCCGGACAGGGGGCGGCAATTCACCCCTCCACTTT. It encodes CASSTRTGGGNSPLHF.

The chain is built from TRBV28 and TRBJ1-5; TRBD1 aligns across 8 bases. The CDR3 is made up of 14 amino acids. Trimming removed 8 bases from V and 5 bases from J; junction bases left unmatched: 8. Per the germline V gene, CDR1 is MDHEN and CDR2 is SYDVKM. Written as DNA, the CDR3 is TGTGCCAGCTGCCGGACAGGGTTATATCAGCCCCAGCATTTT. This encodes CASCRTGLYQPQHF.

Comments on this clone: This CDR3 is also generated by other DNA sequences in the sample. This chain connects TRBV12-5 to TRBJ1-5; D possibly corresponds to TRBD1 (5 bases). This CDR3 is built from 15 residues. Germline V gene lookup returns CDR1 LGHNT and CDR2 FRNRAP. V lost 3 bases, J lost 0 bases, and 9 bases lay in between. CDR3 sequence: CASGLGVNSNQPQHF. For the CDR3, the DNA is TGTGCTAGTGGTTTAGGGGTCAATAGCAATCAGCCCCAGCATTTT.